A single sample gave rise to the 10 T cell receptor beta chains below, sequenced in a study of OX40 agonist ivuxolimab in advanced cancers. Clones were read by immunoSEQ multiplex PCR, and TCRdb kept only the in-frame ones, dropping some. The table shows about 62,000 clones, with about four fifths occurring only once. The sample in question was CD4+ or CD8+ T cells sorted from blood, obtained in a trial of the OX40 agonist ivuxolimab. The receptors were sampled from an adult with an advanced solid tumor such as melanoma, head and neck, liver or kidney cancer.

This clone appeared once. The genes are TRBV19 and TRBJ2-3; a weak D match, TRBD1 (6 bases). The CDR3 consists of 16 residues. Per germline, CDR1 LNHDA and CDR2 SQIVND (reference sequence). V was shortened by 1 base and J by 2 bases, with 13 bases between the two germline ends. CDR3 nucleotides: TGTGCCAGTAGTATAGGGGGGCCGACTAACACAGATACGCAGTATTTT. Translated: CASSIGGPTNTDTQYF.

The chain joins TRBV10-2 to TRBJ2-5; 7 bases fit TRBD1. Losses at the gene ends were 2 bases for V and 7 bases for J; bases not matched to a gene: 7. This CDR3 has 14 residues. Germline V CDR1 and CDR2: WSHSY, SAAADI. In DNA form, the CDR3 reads TGCGCCAGCAGTGAGACGGGACAGTTTGCGACCCAGTACTTC. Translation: CASSETGQFATQYF.

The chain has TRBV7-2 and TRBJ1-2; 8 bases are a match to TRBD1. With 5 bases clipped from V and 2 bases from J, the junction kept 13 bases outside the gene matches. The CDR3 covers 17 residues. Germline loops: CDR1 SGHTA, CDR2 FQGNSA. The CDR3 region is CASSRPFGQGANYGYTF. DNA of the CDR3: TGTGCCAGCAGCAGACCCTTCGGACAGGGAGCGAACTATGGCTACACCTTC.

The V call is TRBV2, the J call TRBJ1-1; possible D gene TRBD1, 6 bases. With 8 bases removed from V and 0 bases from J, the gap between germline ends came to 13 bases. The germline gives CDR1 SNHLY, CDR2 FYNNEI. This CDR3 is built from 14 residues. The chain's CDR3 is CASLPQGLNTEAFF. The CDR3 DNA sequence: TGTGCCAGCCTTCCGCAGGGGCTGAACACTGAAGCTTTCTTT.

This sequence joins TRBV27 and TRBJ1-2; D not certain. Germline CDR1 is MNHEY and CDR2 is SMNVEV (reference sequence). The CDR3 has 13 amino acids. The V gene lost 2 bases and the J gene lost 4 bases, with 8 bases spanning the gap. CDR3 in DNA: TGTGCCAGCAGTTTAAGTCCGACCTATGGCTACACCTTC. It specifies CASSLSPTYGYTF.

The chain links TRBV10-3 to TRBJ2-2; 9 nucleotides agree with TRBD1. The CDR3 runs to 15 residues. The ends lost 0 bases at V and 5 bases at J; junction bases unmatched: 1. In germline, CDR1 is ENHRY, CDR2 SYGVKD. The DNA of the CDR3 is TGTGCCATCAGTGAGTCGGGGACAGGGACCGGGGAGCTGTTTTTT. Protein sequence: CAISESGTGTGELFF.

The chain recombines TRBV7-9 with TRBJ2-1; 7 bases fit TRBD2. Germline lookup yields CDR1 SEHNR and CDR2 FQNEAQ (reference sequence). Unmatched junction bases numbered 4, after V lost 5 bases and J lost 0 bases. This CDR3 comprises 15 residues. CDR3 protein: CASSPSGTSYNEQFF. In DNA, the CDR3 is TGTGCCAGCAGCCCAAGCGGGACCTCCTACAATGAGCAGTTCTTC.

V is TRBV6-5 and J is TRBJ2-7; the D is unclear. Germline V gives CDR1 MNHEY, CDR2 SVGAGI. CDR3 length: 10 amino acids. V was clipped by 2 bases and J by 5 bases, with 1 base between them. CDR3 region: CASSYHEQYF. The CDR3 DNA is TGTGCCAGCAGTTACCACGAGCAGTACTTC.

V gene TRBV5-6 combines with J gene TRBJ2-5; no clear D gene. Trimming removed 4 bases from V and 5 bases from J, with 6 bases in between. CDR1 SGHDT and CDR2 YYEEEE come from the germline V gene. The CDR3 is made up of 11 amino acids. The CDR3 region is CASSREETQYF. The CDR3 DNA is TGTGCCAGCAGCCGAGAGGAGACCCAGTACTTC.

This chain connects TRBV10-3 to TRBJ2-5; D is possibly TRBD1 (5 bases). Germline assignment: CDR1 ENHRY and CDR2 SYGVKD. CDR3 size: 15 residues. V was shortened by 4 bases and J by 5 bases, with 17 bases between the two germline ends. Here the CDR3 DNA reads TGTGCCATCAGTGCGTCGGACACCCTTGGGGAGACCCAGTACTTC. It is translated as CAISASDTLGETQYF.